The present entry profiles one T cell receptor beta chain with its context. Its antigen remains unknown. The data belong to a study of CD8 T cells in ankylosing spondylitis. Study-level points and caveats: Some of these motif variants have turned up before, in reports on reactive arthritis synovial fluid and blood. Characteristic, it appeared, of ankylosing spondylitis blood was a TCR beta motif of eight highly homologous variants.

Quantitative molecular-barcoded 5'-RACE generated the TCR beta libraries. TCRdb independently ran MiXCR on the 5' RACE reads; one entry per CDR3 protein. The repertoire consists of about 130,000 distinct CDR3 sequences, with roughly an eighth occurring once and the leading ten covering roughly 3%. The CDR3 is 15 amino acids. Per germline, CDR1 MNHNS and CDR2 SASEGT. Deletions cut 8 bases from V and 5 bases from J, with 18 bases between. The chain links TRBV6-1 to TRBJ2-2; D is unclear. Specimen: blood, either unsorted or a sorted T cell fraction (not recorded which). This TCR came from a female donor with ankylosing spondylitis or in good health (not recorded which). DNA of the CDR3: TGTGCCAGCCTGAAGGAGACACTCCAAACCGGGGAGCTGTTTTTT. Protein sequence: CASLKETLQTGELFF.